This TCR beta chain emerged from a study of blood T cell repertoires in COVID-19. The wider study: Donors in the United States, Italy and Spain gave samples during acute or convalescent COVID-19. Sample material is recorded as cDNA or gDNA derived from T cells, B-cell-depleted T cells, or PBMCs.

Looked up from germline, CDR1 is MGHRA and CDR2 is YSYEKL. The junction had 5 bases not matched to a gene; V was cut back by 1 base and J by 5 bases. The CDR3 runs 15 residues. As originally analysed: Reference gene primer amplification gave nucleated cell count estimates. The method was immunoSEQ multiplex PCR; TCRdb's version includes in-frame clones alone and lacks a portion of them. D and trimming come from the DNA, and the V and J calls and clone size come from that table. The top ten clones hold 12% of a sample with 84,000 or so clones, around four fifths of them seen once. The gene calls are TRBV4-1 and TRBJ1-2, with 9 bases that match TRBD1. This receptor was identified in a woman in her 70s with active or convalescent COVID-19. Sample: peripheral blood. The CDR3 region has the DNA TGCGCCAGCAGCCAAGGGACAGGGGTACGTTATGGCTACACCTTC. Protein product: CASSQGTGVRYGYTF.